The entry below describes one T cell receptor beta chain. This entry is derived from a study of T cell responses to AZD1222 COVID-19 vaccine. Assay: immunoSEQ multiplex PCR; the TCRdb copy retains only in-frame clones and omits some. The sample has approximately 82,000 clones; roughly 90% are singletons. The CDR3 has 15 amino acids. CDR1 is MGHRA, CDR2 YSYEKL, per germline. Trimming stripped 2 bases from V and 5 bases from J, with 13 bases between. V usage is TRBV4-1 and J usage is TRBJ1-5, with D perhaps TRBD1 (5 bases). This TCR was recovered from an adult in good health. The sequenced sample was peripheral blood, obtained on day 0 of AZD1222 vaccination. The CDR3 reads CASSQHPRGDQPQHF. DNA of the CDR3: TGCGCCAGCAGCCAACATCCACGGGGGGATCAGCCCCAGCATTTT.